The 4 T cell receptor beta chains below were found in one sample sequenced in a study of blood T cell repertoires in COVID-19. Clones were sequenced by immunoSEQ multiplex PCR, and TCRdb holds only the in-frame ones, with some missing. The data contain some 68,000 clones, roughly 89% of them singletons. The sequenced sample was peripheral blood. These receptors originate from a man between 50 and 59 years old with active COVID-19.

V is TRBV19 and J is TRBJ2-1; TRBD2 agrees at 8 bases. This CDR3 contains 16 residues. Per germline, CDR1 LNHDA and CDR2 SQIVND (reference sequence). Trimming removed 7 bases from V and 5 bases from J; junction bases left unmatched: 13. CDR3: CASTSPRGGRDNEQFF. The CDR3 nucleotides read TGTGCCAGTACCAGCCCCCGGGGGGGGCGTGACAATGAGCAGTTCTTC.

The chain employs TRBV21-1 and TRBJ2-7; the listed D gene, TRBD1, was not tested against the DNA. TRBV21-1 is deemed a pseudogene. CDR3 length equals 15 residues. In nucleotides, the CDR3 is TGTGCCAGCAGCAAAGCCGGCAGGGAAGGTTGCGAGCAGTACTTC. Its protein product is CASSKAGREGCEQYF.

The genes are TRBV19 and TRBJ1-2; D is unclear. The V and J ends lost 5 bases and 6 bases respectively, with 10 bases between them. This CDR3 comprises 12 residues. Germline V CDR1 and CDR2: LNHDA, SQIVND (reference sequence). CDR3 bases: TGTGCCAGTAGTCAAGCTGAAGATGGCTACACCTTC. Its translation: CASSQAEDGYTF. The full variable domain, in which reference TRBV19 and TRBJ1-2 provide the parts outside the CDR3, is DGGITQSPKYLFRKEGQNVTLSCEQNLNHDAMYWYRQDPGQGLRLIYYSQIVNDFQKGDIAEGYSVSREKKESFPLTVTSAQKNPTAFYLCASSQAEDGYTFGSGTRLTVV.

The CDR3 nucleotides are TGCGCCAGCAGCCAAGTGGGACATGCTGAAGCTTTCTTT. Translating gives CASSQVGHAEAFF. The gene calls are TRBV4-1 and TRBJ1-1, with a possible D match to TRBD1 (6 bases). This CDR3 comprises 13 residues. CDR1 is MGHRA and CDR2 is YSYEKL in the germline V gene. Trimming shortened V by 1 base and J by 6 bases, and 9 bases separated the two germline ends.